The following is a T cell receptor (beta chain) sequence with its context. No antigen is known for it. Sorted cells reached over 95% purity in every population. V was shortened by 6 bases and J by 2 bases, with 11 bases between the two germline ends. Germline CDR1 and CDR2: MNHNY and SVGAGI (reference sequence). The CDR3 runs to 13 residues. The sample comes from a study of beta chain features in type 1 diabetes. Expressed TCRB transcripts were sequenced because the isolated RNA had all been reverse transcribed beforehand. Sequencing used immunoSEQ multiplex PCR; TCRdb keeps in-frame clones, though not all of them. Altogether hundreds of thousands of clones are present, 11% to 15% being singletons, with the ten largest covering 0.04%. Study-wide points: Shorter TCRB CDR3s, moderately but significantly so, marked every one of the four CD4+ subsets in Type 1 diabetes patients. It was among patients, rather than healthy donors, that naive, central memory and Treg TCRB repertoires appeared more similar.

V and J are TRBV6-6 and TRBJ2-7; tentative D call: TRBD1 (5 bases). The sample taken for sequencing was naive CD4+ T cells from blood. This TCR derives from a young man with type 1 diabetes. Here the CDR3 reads CASRDQGTYEQYF. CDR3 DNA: TGTGCCAGCAGGGATCAGGGAACCTACGAGCAGTACTTC.